The 26 T cell receptor beta chains in this list originate from one sample, sequenced in a study of technical replicates of blood from a few donors. The data were produced by immunoSEQ multiplex PCR, yet TCRdb's version contains in-frame clones alone and is incomplete. This table holds about 82,000 clones, roughly 94% found once. The material sequenced was T cells isolated from PBMCs. All receptors come from a human donor in good health.

CDR3 sequence: CASSYVPGQAVYEQYF. CDR3 DNA: TGTGCCAGCAGTTACGTGCCCGGACAGGCAGTCTACGAGCAGTACTTC. This sequence joins TRBV6-5 and TRBJ2-7, with TRBD1 matching 7 bases. The germline V gene has CDR1 MNHEY and CDR2 SVGAGI. There are 16 residues in the CDR3. V dropped 2 bases and J dropped 3; count of bases not matched to a gene: 10.

This sequence joins TRBV6-6 and TRBJ2-7; tentative D call: TRBD1 (5 bases). The CDR3 sequence is 16 residues long. CDR1 MNHNY and CDR2 SVGAGI come from the germline V gene (reference sequence). V was pared by 0 bases and J by 2 bases, with 14 bases between. DNA of the CDR3: TGTGCCAGCAGTTACTCGGGGCTGAGAGGAACCTACGAGCAGTACTTC. Translating gives CASSYSGLRGTYEQYF.

The genes are TRBV4-3 and TRBJ2-1, with 7 positions matching TRBD1. The junction had 10 bases not matched to a gene; V was cut back by 1 base and J by 7 bases. CDR1 is LGHNA and CDR2 is YSLEER in the germline V gene. The CDR3 covers 16 residues. CDR3 nucleotide sequence: TGCGCCAGCAGCCAAGTAGAAGGGGGCTTCGTAAATGAGCAGTTCTTC. Residues: CASSQVEGGFVNEQFF.

This clone was detected once. The V and J genes are TRBV7-2 and TRBJ2-7, with 8 bases fitting TRBD2. There are 15 residues in the CDR3. The trim removed 1 base at V and 3 bases at J, leaving 5 bases unmatched. Germline V gene sequence: CDR1 SGHTA, CDR2 FQGNSA. DNA for the CDR3: TGTGCCAGCAGCTTAGGCGGTAGCGGGATCTACGAGCAGTACTTC. As protein: CASSLGGSGIYEQYF.

This chain links TRBV7-9 with TRBJ2-3; the match to TRBD1 covers 8 bases. The CDR3 spans 15 residues. Germline lookup yields CDR1 SEHNR and CDR2 FQNEAQ (reference sequence). Germline trimming cut 1 base from V and 2 bases from J; bases unmatched to any gene: 2. The CDR3: CASSLDRGTTDTQYF. The CDR3 DNA reads TGTGCCAGCAGCTTAGACAGGGGGACCACAGATACGCAGTATTTT.

The chain combines TRBV6-1 with TRBJ2-2; 10 bases align to TRBD1. Germline CDR1 MNHNS, CDR2 SASEGT. The CDR3 has 14 amino acids. V was pared by 8 bases and J by 1 base, with 1 base of the junction left unmatched. Here the CDR3 reads CASGQGENTGELFF. The CDR3, as DNA: TGTGCCAGCGGACAGGGGGAGAACACCGGGGAGCTGTTTTTT.

The rearrangement links TRBV9 to TRBJ2-7; 7 positions agree with TRBD1. Germline V CDR1 and CDR2: SGDLS, YYNGEE. V lost 3 bases to trimming and J lost 5 bases; unmatched junction nucleotides: 8. The CDR3 sequence is 14 residues long. The CDR3 reads CASSEGQTTNEQYF. The CDR3 nucleotides are TGTGCCAGCAGCGAGGGACAGACAACGAACGAGCAGTACTTC.

The J gene is TRBJ1-4, the V gene TRBV2; D may be TRBD1 (5 bases). Trimming removed 6 bases from V and 0 bases from J, with 17 bases in between. CDR3 size: 17 residues. Germline V gene data show CDR1 as SNHLY and CDR2 as FYNNEI. DNA of the CDR3: TGTGCCAGCAGCCCCGGCGGGGGGATTCCAACTAATGAAAAACTGTTTTTT. It is translated as CASSPGGGIPTNEKLFF.

This clone has only one observation. This chain joins TRBV20-1 and TRBJ2-7; D might be TRBD2 (5 bases). The CDR3 sequence is 11 residues long. The ends were cut back, 8 bases at V and 7 bases at J, with 15 bases in the middle. Germline lookup yields CDR1 DFQATT and CDR2 SNEGSKA (reference sequence). The CDR3: CSLNLRGEQYF. In nucleotides, the CDR3 is TGCAGTCTAAACCTAAGAGGGGAGCAGTACTTC.

J is TRBJ2-7 and V is TRBV9, with D possibly TRBD2 on 5 matching bases. This CDR3 spans 13 amino acids. Germline V gene lookup returns CDR1 SGDLS and CDR2 YYNGEE. V was pared by 4 bases and J by 0 bases, with 8 bases between. The CDR3 DNA reads as TGTGCCAGCAGCAGCGGAAGCTCCTACGAGCAGTACTTC. The encoded protein is CASSSGSSYEQYF.

The rearrangement uses TRBV11-3 and TRBJ2-2, with TRBD1 as a possible D gene (6 bases). The germline V gene has CDR1 SGHNT and CDR2 YENEEA. Trimming removed 0 bases from V and 5 bases from J, with 10 bases in between. This CDR3 has 15 amino acids. In nucleotides, the CDR3 is TGTGCCAGCAGCTTAGATATAGGGGGAACCGGGGAGCTGTTTTTT. Its translation: CASSLDIGGTGELFF.

This clone was counted a single time. This chain joins TRBV9 and TRBJ1-2; perhaps TRBD1 as D (5 bases). Trimming stripped 4 bases from V and 5 bases from J, with 12 bases between. From germline, CDR1 is SGDLS and CDR2 YYNGEE. The CDR3 contains 13 residues. The CDR3 reads CASSMSQGYGYTF. The CDR3 DNA follows: TGTGCCAGCAGCATGTCTCAGGGTTATGGCTACACCTTC.

The chain joins TRBV15 to TRBJ2-7, with a possible D match to TRBD1 (6 bases). Trimming took 0 bases from V and 1 from J, leaving 13 bases between them. The length of the CDR3 is 16 residues. CDR1 LNHNV and CDR2 YYDKDF come from the germline V gene (reference sequence). The CDR3 spells CATSRDLSDSSYEQYF. CDR3 DNA sequence: TGTGCCACCAGCAGAGATCTGTCGGACAGTTCCTACGAGCAGTACTTC.

The chain couples TRBV28 to TRBJ2-6, with TRBD1 identical over 7 bases. Germline V lookup: CDR1 MDHEN, CDR2 SYDVKM. After removal of 6 bases from V and 0 bases from J, the junction contained 8 bases not matched to a gene. This CDR3 spans 17 amino acids. This CDR3 reads CASRPKTGDSGANVLTF. The CDR3 nucleotides are TGTGCCAGCAGGCCCAAAACAGGGGACTCTGGGGCCAACGTCCTGACTTTC.

The V call is TRBV7-9, the J call TRBJ2-6; no clear D. The V gene lost 1 base and the J gene lost 4 bases, with 11 bases spanning the gap. Germline V CDR1 and CDR2: SEHNR, FQNEAQ (reference sequence). The CDR3 is 16 amino acids. The CDR3 is CASSLGYSSGANVLTF. CDR3 in DNA: TGTGCCAGCAGCTTAGGGTACTCCTCGGGGGCCAACGTCCTGACTTTC.

The CDR3 DNA sequence: TGTGCCAGCAGCATACGACAGGAAGAGACCCAGTACTTC. It yields the protein CASSIRQEETQYF. The chain links TRBV5-6 to TRBJ2-5, with D perhaps matching TRBD1 (6 bases). V was cut by 4 bases and J by 3 bases, with 10 bases left in between. The CDR3 is made up of 13 amino acids. Germline loops: CDR1 SGHDT, CDR2 YYEEEE.

The chain combines TRBV9 with TRBJ2-2; D is uncertain. The CDR3 extends over 13 amino acids. Trimming pared 3 bases from V and 6 bases from J, leaving 9 bases between. Germline assignment: CDR1 SGDLS and CDR2 YYNGEE. The CDR3 DNA sequence: TGTGCCAGCAGCGGTGTCGGGTCCGGGGAGCTGTTTTTT. Protein product: CASSGVGSGELFF.

The chain combines TRBV7-3 with TRBJ2-3; TRBD1 agrees at 9 bases. The V and J ends lost 6 bases and 3 bases, in that order; junction bases with no gene match: 7. This CDR3 has 15 residues. CDR1 is SGHTA and CDR2 is FQGTGA in the germline V gene. This CDR3 reads CASSFTGGRTDTQYF. Here the CDR3 DNA reads TGTGCCAGCAGTTTTACAGGGGGCCGGACAGATACGCAGTATTTT.

This sequence joins TRBV21-1 and TRBJ2-4; TRBD2, the table's D call, lacks a check against the DNA. TRBV21-1 is deemed a pseudogene. The CDR3 sequence is 17 residues long. The CDR3 here is CASSEVSGLSREVIQYF. The CDR3 DNA follows: TGTGCCAGCAGCGAGGTGAGCGGTTTGTCTAGGGAGGTCATTCAGTACTTC.

This clone was observed once. The V call is TRBV5-1, the J call TRBJ1-2, with 9 bases lining up with TRBD1. Losses at the gene ends were 4 bases for V and 8 bases for J; bases not matched to a gene: 9. The length of the CDR3 is 14 residues. CDR1 is SGHRS and CDR2 is YFSETQ in the germline V gene. Here the CDR3 reads CASSSNRGRDGYTF. CDR3 DNA sequence: TGCGCCAGCAGCAGCAACAGGGGGCGCGACGGCTACACCTTC.

The CDR3 bases are TGTGCCAGCAGCTGGGCGGGACAGGGTATAAACGAGCAGTACTTC. It is translated as CASSWAGQGINEQYF. The V call is TRBV7-2, the J call TRBJ2-7; TRBD1 matches 9 bases. V trimming: 4 bases; J trimming: 5 bases; junction bases outside the gene matches: 9. This CDR3 comprises 15 residues. Germline lookup yields CDR1 SGHTA and CDR2 FQGNSA.

This rearrangement joins TRBV10-2 to TRBJ2-5; D perhaps matches TRBD2 (6 bases). The V end lost 8 bases, the J end lost 0 bases, and 7 bases lay between the germline ends. The CDR3 totals 12 residues. Looked up from germline, CDR1 is WSHSY and CDR2 is SAAADI. The CDR3 bases are TGCGCCAGCGGGGACTACCAAGAGACCCAGTACTTC. Translated, it gives CASGDYQETQYF.

The chain carries TRBV11-1 and TRBJ1-1, with D uncertain. CDR1 is SGHAT and CDR2 is FQDESV in the germline V gene (reference sequence). Between the trimmed V and J ends, which lost 5 bases and 0 bases, there was a span of 7 bases. The CDR3 has 13 amino acids. This CDR3 is CASSAPMNTEAFF. DNA of the CDR3: TGTGCCAGCAGCGCCCCTATGAACACTGAAGCTTTCTTT.

CDR3 amino acids: CASKGRGDTEAFF. In nucleotides, the CDR3 is TGCGCCAGCAAGGGCAGGGGAGACACTGAAGCTTTCTTT. The chain recombines TRBV4-1 with TRBJ1-1, with D perhaps matching TRBD1 (6 bases). The CDR3 sequence is 13 residues long. Trimming pared 7 bases from V and 3 bases from J, leaving 12 bases between. Germline lookup yields CDR1 MGHRA and CDR2 YSYEKL.

The genes are TRBV19 and TRBJ2-1; no clear D gene. Germline-derived CDR1 and CDR2 are LNHDA and SQIVND (reference sequence). The CDR3 is made up of 18 amino acids. With 0 bases removed from V and 0 bases from J, the gap between germline ends came to 15 bases. The DNA of the CDR3 is TGTGCCAGTAGTATAGAACCAATGGGCTCCTACTCCTACAATGAGCAGTTCTTC. This codes for CASSIEPMGSYSYNEQFF.

This rearrangement joins TRBV9 to TRBJ2-2, with 8 bases lining up with TRBD1. V lost 3 bases, J lost 4 bases, and 14 bases stayed unmatched. Germline loops: CDR1 SGDLS, CDR2 YYNGEE. The CDR3 covers 18 residues. As DNA, the CDR3 is TGTGCCAGCAGCGCCTCGACAGGGGATTCCTCATTCACCGGGGAGCTGTTTTTT. Translation: CASSASTGDSSFTGELFF.